This T cell receptor (beta chain) came from a study of CD8+ T cells in alopecia areata. Study-wide points: Mice showed clearer TCR sharing than patients did, a gap that was possibly HLA-related. Normal scalp had lower clonality than lesional scalp, with alopecia totalis/universalis lesions showing this most strongly. When scalp samples are sequenced, resident alphabeta T cells of normal skin are also captured.

On this clone: Its antigen remains unknown.

Isolated RNA was reverse transcribed into cDNA used as the sequencing template. Produced via immunoSEQ multiplex PCR; TCRdb's table is partial and in-frame only. The sample has around 150,000 clones; about three fifths are singletons. The CDR3 runs 16 residues. V dropped 2 bases and J dropped 5 bases, with 18 bases sitting between them. Germline-derived CDR1 and CDR2 are SGHVS and FNYEAQ. Sorted populations comprised CD4+ and CD8+ T cells obtained from PBMCs. Sequencing used CD8+ T cells sorted from blood. The clonotype was recovered from a human donor in good health. The chain carries TRBV7-6 and TRBJ2-5; no clear D gene. The chain's CDR3 is CASSLIEELTGETQYF. CDR3 nucleotide sequence: TGTGCCAGCAGCTTAATAGAAGAGCTTACGGGTGAGACCCAGTACTTC.